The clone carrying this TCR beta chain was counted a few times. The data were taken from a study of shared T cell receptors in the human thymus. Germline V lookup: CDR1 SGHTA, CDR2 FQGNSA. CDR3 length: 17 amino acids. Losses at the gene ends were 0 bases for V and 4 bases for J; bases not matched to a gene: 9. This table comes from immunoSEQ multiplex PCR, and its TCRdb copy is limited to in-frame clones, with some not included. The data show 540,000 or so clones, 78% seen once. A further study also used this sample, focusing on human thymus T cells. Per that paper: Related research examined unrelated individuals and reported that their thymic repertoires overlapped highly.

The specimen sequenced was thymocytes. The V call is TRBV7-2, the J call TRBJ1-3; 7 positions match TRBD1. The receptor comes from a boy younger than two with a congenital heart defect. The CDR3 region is CASSLAYRGTSGNTIYF. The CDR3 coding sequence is TGTGCCAGCAGCTTAGCCTACAGGGGAACCAGCGGAAACACCATATATTTT. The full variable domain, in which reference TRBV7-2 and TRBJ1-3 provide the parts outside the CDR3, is GAGVSQSPSNKVTEKGKDVELRCDPISGHTALYWYRQSLGQGLEFLIYFQGNSAPDKSGLPSDRFSAERTGGSVSTLTIQRTQQEDSAVYLCASSLAYRGTSGNTIYFGEGSWLTVV.